The clone carrying this T cell receptor beta chain was detected only once. The protocol was immunoSEQ multiplex PCR, while the TCRdb copy is restricted to in-frame clones and leaves out a portion. Of around 300,000 clones in the sample, 85% were seen once. The sample belongs to a study of blood T cell repertoires in COVID-19. At the level of the study: Collection of acute and convalescent COVID-19 samples took place in the United States, Italy and Spain. Sources were T cells, B-cell-depleted T cells, or PBMCs; the material itself was cDNA or gDNA.

With 5 bases removed from V and 7 bases from J, the gap between germline ends came to 8 bases. The CDR3 contains 12 residues. Sequenced material: peripheral blood. This TCR derives from a human donor in a cohort sampled during active COVID-19. V is TRBV12-3 or TRBV12-4 and J is TRBJ2-2; D gene uncertain. The CDR3 loop reads CASSLSDGELFF. The CDR3 region has the DNA TGTGCCAGCAGTCTAAGTGACGGGGAGCTGTTTTTT.